A single sample is the source of the 9 T cell receptor beta chains below, sequenced in a study of cytomegalovirus exposure and HLA in healthy donors. The PCR had 60 Vbeta and 13 Jbeta primers. TCRdb's table, derived via immunoSEQ multiplex PCR, lists solely in-frame clones and lacks some. The profile shows 110,000 or so clones, approximately 80% of them singletons. What was sequenced was PBMCs. The origin of the receptors is a man aged 50 to 59 in good health and CMV-seropositive.

This rearrangement joins TRBV30 to TRBJ2-7, with D possibly being TRBD2 (6 bases). There are 15 residues in the CDR3. V lost 1 base and J lost 2, with 15 bases in between. Germline CDR1 and CDR2: GTSNPN and SVGIG (reference sequence). In nucleotides, the CDR3 is TGTGCCTGGAGTGCGGGAGTAGCGGTAACCTACGAGCAGTACTTC. Amino acid sequence: CAWSAGVAVTYEQYF.

This rearrangement joins TRBV10-3 to TRBJ1-2; tentative D call: TRBD1 (5 bases). Germline values: CDR1 ENHRY, CDR2 SYGVKD. V lost 3 bases, J lost 0 bases, and 11 bases lay in between. The CDR3 has 15 residues. DNA for the CDR3: TGTGCCATCAGTGAACAGGTCCAGACTAACTATGGCTACACCTTC. It yields the protein CAISEQVQTNYGYTF.

Regarding this clone: The sample contains more than one DNA sequence encoding this CDR3. The rearrangement joins TRBV5-1 to TRBJ1-1, with D possibly matching TRBD1 (5 bases). Germline CDR1 reads SGHRS; CDR2 reads YFSETQ. The V gene lost 1 base and the J gene lost 1 base, with 8 bases spanning the gap. The CDR3 totals 14 residues. CDR3 in amino acids: CASSLQGGNTEAFF. CDR3 coding DNA: TGCGCCAGCAGCTTGCAGGGAGGGAACACTGAAGCTTTCTTT.

This clone has more than one count but fewer than ten. CDR3 coding DNA: TGTGCCAGCAGTGACCCGATGAGGTTCTACGAGCAGTACTTC. Translating it yields CASSDPMRFYEQYF. The chain combines TRBV6-5 with TRBJ2-7; D not certain. V lost 5 bases, J lost 3 bases, and 14 bases lay in between. CDR1 is MNHEY, CDR2 SVGAGI, per germline. The CDR3 length is 14 residues.

Comments on this clone: Within the sample, other DNA sequences also encode this same CDR3. J is TRBJ1-2 and V is TRBV28; D is unclear. The length of the CDR3 is 14 residues. V was shortened by 3 bases and J by 2 bases, with 10 bases between the two germline ends. Germline-derived CDR1 and CDR2 are MDHEN and SYDVKM. In DNA, the CDR3 is TGTGCCAGCAGTTTGGGCGCGAGAAACTATGGCTACACCTTC. This encodes CASSLGARNYGYTF.

This clone occurred a few times. V gene TRBV15 combines with J gene TRBJ1-1; TRBD1 agrees at 7 bases. The V segment lost 5 bases and the J segment 0 bases; nucleotides outside the gene matches: 0. Germline CDR1 reads LNHNV; CDR2 reads YYDKDF (reference sequence). CDR3 length equals 13 residues. CDR3 protein: CATSQGVNTEAFF. DNA for the CDR3: TGTGCCACCAGCCAGGGGGTGAACACTGAAGCTTTCTTT.

The chain links TRBV2 to TRBJ1-1; no firm D call. V was pared by 7 bases and J by 0 bases, with 12 bases between. This CDR3 is 14 amino acids long. CDR1 and CDR2 (germline): SNHLY, FYNNEI. Here the CDR3 reads CASTGNGMNTEAFF. The CDR3, as DNA: TGTGCCAGCACGGGAAACGGAATGAACACTGAAGCTTTCTTT.

This clone came up once. Other DNA sequences in this specimen translate into the identical CDR3. The V call is TRBV6-5, the J call TRBJ1-6; D gene unclear. Trimming pared 4 bases from V and 7 bases from J, leaving 8 bases between. Germline-derived CDR1 and CDR2 are MNHEY and SVGAGI. This CDR3 is built from 13 residues. CDR3 sequence reads: CASSSRMNSPLHF. CDR3 DNA sequence: TGTGCCAGCAGTTCGCGGATGAATTCACCCCTCCACTTT.

The CDR3 DNA reads as TGTGCCAGCAGGGACATTCCAAGGACTGAAGCTTTCTTT. It encodes CASRDIPRTEAFF. V is TRBV27 and J is TRBJ1-1, with D possibly matching TRBD1 (5 bases). Germline CDR1 is MNHEY and CDR2 is SMNVEV (reference sequence). This CDR3 contains 13 residues. The V and J ends lost 6 bases and 5 bases respectively, with 13 bases between them.